The TCR beta chain under discussion was sequenced for a study of early T cells in non-severe SARS-CoV-2 infection (dated by TCRdb to the early 2020s). Background on the whole study: Bulk RNA from unsorted whole blood was used for TCR sequencing, so alpha and beta chains could not be paired. The paper as a whole reports these results and caveats: Matching against VDJdb was skewed toward anti-spike CD8 responses, likely underestimated virus-specific expansions, and missed private and CD4 specificities.

There are many counts of this clonotype. Its target antigen remains unknown. One base away there is no much larger clone; base qualities are not given. Set within a cohort of healthcare workers in London, UK, this nested case-control study involved weekly PCR testing of nasopharyngeal swabs along with blood sampling. Healthcare workers were recruited during the week of the UK lockdown, between 23 and 31 March 2020, and followed weekly for up to about 15 weeks. To prepare the library, 5' RACE was applied. Data came from a NextSeq 500. Unique molecular identifiers were attached to individual cDNA molecules in the TCR library protocol so that sequencing error and PCR bias could be corrected. TCR alpha and beta chains were both sequenced, and the abundances of alpha and beta sequences in each sample were closely correlated with each other. The published analysis was carried out like this. Decombinator V4 was used to perform V gene, J gene and CDR3 annotation of TCR sequences. TCRs were defined as expanded if a significant change between any two time points was detected under a Poisson model with p below 0.0001. TCR abundances were normalised to the total number of TCRs sequenced per sample and were expressed as counts per million. TRAV1-2 paired with TRAJ12, TRAJ20 or TRAJ33 defined MAIT TCRs, while TRAV10 paired with TRAJ18 defined iNKT TCRs. VDJdb, accessed 1 November 2021, was searched for CMV, EBV and SARS-CoV-2 annotated TCRs, with TCRs annotated for multiple antigens excluded. In TCRdb, the public reads were trimmed at Q25 with fastp and aligned with MiXCR, with productive beta chains retained. Merged by CDR3 protein, the rows form single entries marked with the most common genes and DNA. TCRdb, not the original authors, processed these V and J calls. The sample data list 15,000 to 20,000 distinct CDR3 sequences, and under 7% of these were observed just once. Less than 8% of the sample lies in the top ten.

V is cut back by 1 base and J by 5 bases, with 7 bases in the junction unmatched. From its cysteine to its phenylalanine, the CDR3 spans 16 amino acids. Here the CDR3 DNA is all that survives: 48 bases in frame from base 1. CDR1 and CDR2 are read off the germline V gene (reference sequence) as SSHAT and FNYEAQ. Recombination connected TRBV7-7 to TRBJ2-5; 10 junctional bases match TRBD2. The sequence was collected from an adult who was a healthcare worker with PCR-confirmed SARS-CoV-2 infection or an uninfected control (not recorded which). Sequenced material: whole blood, taken at baseline. The CDR3 loop reads CASSLGSGGASETQYF. The DNA is as follows: TGTGCCAGCAGCTTAGGAAGCGGGGGGGCCTCGGAGACCCAGTACTTC. Here the CDR3 is joined to the reference TRBV7-7 and TRBJ2-5 genes, and the full variable domain is: GAGVSQSPRYKVTKRGQDVTLRCDPISSHATLYWYQQALGQGPEFLTYFNYEAQPDKSGLPSDRFSAERPEGSISTLTIQRTEQRDSAMYRCASSLGSGGASETQYFGPGTRLLVL.